Presented here are 8 T cell receptor beta chains from one specimen sequenced in a study of blood T cell repertoires in COVID-19 (dated by TCRdb to the early 2020s). Libraries were built with the immunoSEQ multiplex PCR assay. Imported from immuneACCESS, the table was reduced by TCRdb to in-frame sequences with V and J called. These copies leave out some clones; in studies compared against another copy, an unresolved V gene accounts for under half, and the cause of the remainder is not known. Recorded for this sample are tens of thousands of clones; 80% to 90% of them occurred a single time. The ten largest clonotypes hold about 1.1% of the sample. Material for sequencing was peripheral blood. These receptors all stem from a man in his forties with acute or convalescent COVID-19.

This chain connects TRBV9 to TRBJ1-3, with D unresolved. The CDR3 spans 13 residues. Germline V gives CDR1 SGDLS, CDR2 YYNGEE. Trimming took off 6 bases at V and 4 bases at J, with 11 bases between the two ends. The CDR3: CASTRAEGNTIYF. The CDR3 DNA reads as TGTGCCAGCACGAGGGCGGAAGGAAACACCATATATTTT.

J is TRBJ2-7 and V is TRBV5-1, with D tentatively TRBD2 (6 bases). The CDR3 has 14 amino acids. Trimming stripped 0 bases from V and 7 bases from J, with 14 bases between. Germline CDR1 and CDR2: SGHRS and YFSETQ. The CDR3 DNA sequence: TGCGCCAGCAGCTTGGCGAGCCGGGAGAGGGAGCAGTACTTC. Encoded protein: CASSLASREREQYF.

This chain connects TRBV2 to TRBJ2-5, with TRBD2 matching 7 bases. This CDR3 has 17 residues. CDR1 and CDR2 from the germline V gene are SNHLY and FYNNEI. The V segment lost 1 base and the J segment 3 bases; nucleotides outside the gene matches: 11. CDR3 sequence reads: CASSEGGGSGSKETQYF. Here the CDR3 DNA reads TGTGCCAGCAGTGAAGGCGGGGGAAGTGGCTCGAAAGAGACCCAGTACTTC.

The chain has TRBV19 and TRBJ1-4; 8 bases agree with TRBD1. The CDR3 spans 15 residues. With 6 bases clipped from V and 8 bases from J, the junction kept 11 bases outside the gene matches. CDR1 LNHDA and CDR2 SQIVND come from the germline V gene (reference sequence). CDR3 sequence: CASSSQAQGGEKLFF. Written as DNA, the CDR3 is TGTGCCAGTAGCTCCCAGGCACAGGGGGGCGAAAAACTGTTTTTT.

For the CDR3, the DNA is TGTGCCAGCAGAACAGGGGAAACCACCGGGGAGCTGTTTTTT. Protein product: CASRTGETTGELFF. The chain joins TRBV2 to TRBJ2-2; 7 bases align to TRBD1. V shed 6 bases and J 4 bases; nucleotides not matched to a gene: 5. The CDR3 sequence is 14 residues long. Germline CDR1 reads SNHLY; CDR2 reads FYNNEI.

The gene calls are TRBV30 and TRBJ1-6; the D gene is possibly TRBD1 (5 bases). This CDR3 is 11 amino acids long. The germline V gene encodes CDR1 GTSNPN and CDR2 SVGIG (reference sequence). Trimming took off 5 bases at V and 10 bases at J, with 9 bases between the two ends. CDR3 DNA sequence: TGTGCCTGGGGGACTGTGTCACCCCTCCACTTT. Its protein is CAWGTVSPLHF.

The chain recombines TRBV5-1 with TRBJ1-2, with a weak D call TRBD1 (5 bases). Trimming left V 7 bases short and J 1 base short, with 14 bases between. The CDR3 loop spans 14 amino acids. CDR1 and CDR2 from the germline V gene are SGHRS and YFSETQ. The CDR3 here is CASSLRDFNYGYTF. The CDR3, as DNA: TGCGCCAGCTCCCTAAGGGACTTTAACTATGGCTACACCTTC.

J is TRBJ1-1 and V is TRBV6-1; a possible D gene is TRBD1 (6 bases). CDR3 length equals 13 residues. The germline CDR1 and CDR2 sequences are MNHNS and SASEGT. Trimming pared 2 bases from V and 11 bases from J, leaving 15 bases between. The CDR3: CASSERGGLLAFF. The CDR3 DNA is TGTGCCAGCAGTGAAAGGGGGGGGCTTTTGGCTTTCTTT.